These 4 T cell receptor beta chains share one sample of origin, sequenced in a study of blood T cell repertoires in COVID-19. Data came from immunoSEQ multiplex PCR; TCRdb stores just in-frame clones and leaves some out. The data contain around 450,000 clones, 90% of them singletons. Input material: PBMCs or T cells enriched from blood (not recorded which). Receptors originate from a man between 18 and 29 years old who had recovered from COVID-19.

The chain combines TRBV10-3 with TRBJ1-2; 7 bases are a match to TRBD1. The V gene end was trimmed by 5 bases and the J gene end by 7 bases; junction bases not matched to a gene: 4. Per the germline V gene, CDR1 is ENHRY and CDR2 is SYGVKD. The CDR3 totals 12 residues. This CDR3 reads CAISTGVGGYTF. The CDR3 DNA reads as TGTGCCATCAGTACAGGGGTGGGTGGCTACACCTTC.

The chain combines TRBV2 with TRBJ1-4; tentatively, D is TRBD1 (5 bases). Germline-derived CDR1 and CDR2 are SNHLY and FYNNEI. This CDR3 comprises 16 residues. V was pared by 7 bases and J by 2 bases, with 17 bases between. CDR3 amino acids: CASKKGVILTNEKLFF. DNA for the CDR3: TGTGCCAGCAAGAAAGGGGTCATACTCACTAATGAAAAACTGTTTTTT.

This clone turned up a few times. The chain combines TRBV9 with TRBJ1-4, with 8 bases lining up with TRBD1. Germline values: CDR1 SGDLS, CDR2 YYNGEE. The CDR3 sequence is 14 residues long. Trimming cost V 2 bases and J 7 bases; bases outside gene matches: 4. The CDR3 is CASSVGQGAEKLFF. The CDR3 nucleotides read TGTGCCAGCAGCGTGGGGCAGGGGGCTGAAAAACTGTTTTTT.

The chain links TRBV6-2 or TRBV6-3 to TRBJ2-6, with a weak D call TRBD1 (6 bases). The ends were cut back, 5 bases at V and 1 base at J, with 9 bases in the middle. The CDR3 consists of 15 residues. Germline V gives CDR1 MNHEY, CDR2 SVGEGT. CDR3 residues: CASSPTGSGANVLTF. CDR3 nucleotides: TGTGCCAGCAGTCCAACAGGGTCTGGGGCCAACGTCCTGACTTTC.